The rows below give T cell receptor beta chains drawn from one sample of a study of CD8+ T cells in alopecia areata. TCRdb's table, derived via immunoSEQ multiplex PCR, lists solely in-frame clones and lacks some. The sample gives 150,000 or so clones, approximately 87% of which show up once; about 15% is in the top ten. Sequenced here: CD8+ T cells sorted from blood, sampled at week 0. The receptor source for this set is a human donor with alopecia areata. The CDR3 runs from the conserved cysteine through the conserved F or W. A D gene is named only where the DNA matches it firmly. Only part of the rows carry a size: once, few, many, or a class if the clone is expanded.

NA	TRBV19	TRBJ2-3	once	TGTGCCAGTAGTATGGTGTCTAGCACAGATACGCAGTATTTT	CASSMVSSTDTQYF
TRBD1	TRBV7-9	TRBJ2-1	NA	TGTGCCAGCAGCGCCCCCGGGACAGACAATGAGCAGTTCTTC	CASSAPGTDNEQFF
NA	TRBV7-2	TRBJ2-1	once	TGTGCCAGCAGCTTAGCGGACGTCTCCTACAATGAGCAGTTCTTC	CASSLADVSYNEQFF
NA	TRBV29-1	TRBJ2-1	NA	TGCAGCGTTGAGCATCTAAAAGATCCCAATGAGCAGTTCTTC	CSVEHLKDPNEQFF
TRBD1	TRBV29-1	TRBJ2-1	NA	TGCAGCGCTCAGGGGGCTACCAATGAGCAGTTCTTC	CSAQGATNEQFF
NA	TRBV9	TRBJ2-3	NA	TGTGCCAGCAGCCATGGGGGCGAGTGGACAGATACGCAGTATTTT	CASSHGGEWTDTQYF
TRBD1	TRBV4-1	TRBJ1-1	NA	TGCGCCAGCAGCCTTACAGGGGGCACTGAAGCTTTCTTT	CASSLTGGTEAFF
NA	TRBV7-9	TRBJ2-3	NA	TGTGCCAGCAGCCCCAGACACACCCGAACAGATACGCAGTATTTT	CASSPRHTRTDTQYF
TRBD1	TRBV13	TRBJ2-7	NA	TGTGCCAGCAGCTTAGGCCGTGGACAGGGGGCGCGGGAGCAGTACTTC	CASSLGRGQGAREQYF
NA	TRBV6-5	TRBJ1-1	NA	TGTGCCAGCATCTCCCCTTCAACCACTGAAGCTTTCTTT	CASISPSTTEAFF
NA	TRBV9	TRBJ2-7	once	TGTGCCAGCAGCCCCCATCTGACAGGTGGCTACGAGCAGTACTTC	CASSPHLTGGYEQYF
TRBD1	TRBV6-1	TRBJ1-4	once	TGTGCCAGCAGTTGGGGACAGGATGAAAAACTGTTTTTT	CASSWGQDEKLFF
TRBD2	TRBV6-5	TRBJ2-7	NA	TGTGCCAGCAATCTAGCTAGCGGTACCTACGAGCAGTACTTC	CASNLASGTYEQYF
NA	TRBV21-1	TRBJ2-5	NA	TGTGCCAGCAGCAGAGTCAGACAGAGGCAGTACTTC	CASSRVRQRQYF
TRBD1	TRBV6-1	TRBJ2-3	once	TGTGCAAGCAAAGGGGGCGTCACAGATACGCAGTATTTT	CASKGGVTDTQYF
NA	TRBV6-5	TRBJ1-1	NA	TGTGCCAGCAGTCCCGTTAGTATGAACACTGAAGCTTTCTTT	CASSPVSMNTEAFF
NA	TRBV29-1	TRBJ2-7	NA	TGCAGCGTCTCGGAAGGGGGACTAACCCACTCCTACGAGCAGTACTTC	CSVSEGGLTHSYEQYF
NA	TRBV7-9	TRBJ2-7	NA	TGTGCCAGCAGCCCTACTAGCTACGAGCAGTACTTC	CASSPTSYEQYF
NA	TRBV29-1	TRBJ1-5	NA	TGCAGCGTTGAGGATAGCAATCAGCCCCAGCATTTT	CSVEDSNQPQHF
NA	TRBV9	TRBJ1-1	NA	TGTGCCAGCAGCGCCATCAGGAGGCCTGAAGCTTTCTTT	CASSAIRRPEAFF
NA	TRBV9	TRBJ2-2	NA	TGTGCCAGCAGCGTAGGGGGTTCGAACACCGGGGAGCTGTTTTTT	CASSVGGSNTGELFF
NA	TRBV14	TRBJ2-7	NA	TGTGCCAGCAGCCAAGACAGGGACGCAGAGCAGTACTTC	CASSQDRDAEQYF
NA	TRBV9	TRBJ1-2	NA	TGTGCCAGCAGCTCCAGCGGGGGTACCTATGGCTACACCTTC	CASSSSGGTYGYTF
NA	TRBV11-1	TRBJ2-2	NA	TGTGCCAGCAGCTCCAATAGGGGCCCCGGGGAGCTGTTTTTT	CASSSNRGPGELFF
NA	TRBV19	TRBJ1-4	few	TGTGCCAGTAGTATCCGGGGGGATGAAAAACTGTTTTTT	CASSIRGDEKLFF
NA	TRBV27	TRBJ2-7	NA	TGTGCCAGCAGAAAGAGCTCCTACGAGCAGTACTTC	CASRKSSYEQYF
NA	TRBV2	TRBJ2-7	NA	TGTGCCGGCATGACAGGACCCTACGAGCAGTACTTC	CAGMTGPYEQYF
NA	TRBV7-3	TRBJ2-1	NA	TGTGCCAGCAGCCGAAGCGGGTTGGGGAATGAGCAGTTCTTC	CASSRSGLGNEQFF
NA	TRBV9	TRBJ2-6	NA	TGTGCCAGCAGCCCCTCCGGGACTGGGGCCAACGTCCTGACTTTC	CASSPSGTGANVLTF
TRBD2	TRBV29-1	TRBJ2-1	once	TGCAGTGTGGGCCGGGAGGGAGCCTACAATGAGCAGTTCTTC	CSVGREGAYNEQFF